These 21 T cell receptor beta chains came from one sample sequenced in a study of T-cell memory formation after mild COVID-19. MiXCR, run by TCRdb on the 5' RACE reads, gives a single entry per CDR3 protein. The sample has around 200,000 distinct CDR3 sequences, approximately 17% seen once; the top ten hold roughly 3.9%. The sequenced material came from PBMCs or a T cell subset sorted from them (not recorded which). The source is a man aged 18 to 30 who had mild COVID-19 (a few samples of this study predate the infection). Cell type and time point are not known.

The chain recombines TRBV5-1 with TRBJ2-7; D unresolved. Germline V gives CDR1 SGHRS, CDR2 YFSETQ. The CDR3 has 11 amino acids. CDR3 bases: TGCGTCTTGGGCCAGGACTACGAGCAGTACGTC. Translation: CVLGQDYEQYV.

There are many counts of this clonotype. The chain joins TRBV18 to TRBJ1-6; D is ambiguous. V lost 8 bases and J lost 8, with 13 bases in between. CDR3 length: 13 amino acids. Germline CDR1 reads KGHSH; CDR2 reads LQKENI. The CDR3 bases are TGTGCCAGCCGGGCGGACCAGGATTCACCCCTCCACTTT. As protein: CASRADQDSPLHF.

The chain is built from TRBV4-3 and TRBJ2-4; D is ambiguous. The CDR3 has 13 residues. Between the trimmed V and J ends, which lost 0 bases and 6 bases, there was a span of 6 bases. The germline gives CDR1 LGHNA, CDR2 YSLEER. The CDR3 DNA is TGCGCCAGCAGCCAAGATTTGGGAAACATTCAGTACTTC. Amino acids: CASSQDLGNIQYF.

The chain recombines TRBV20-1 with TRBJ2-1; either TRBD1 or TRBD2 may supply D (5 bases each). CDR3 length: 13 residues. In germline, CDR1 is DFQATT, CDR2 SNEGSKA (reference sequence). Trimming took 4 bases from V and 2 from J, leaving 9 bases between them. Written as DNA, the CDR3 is TGCAGTGCTACCCGGGGCACCTACAATGAGCAGTTCTTC. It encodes CSATRGTYNEQFF.

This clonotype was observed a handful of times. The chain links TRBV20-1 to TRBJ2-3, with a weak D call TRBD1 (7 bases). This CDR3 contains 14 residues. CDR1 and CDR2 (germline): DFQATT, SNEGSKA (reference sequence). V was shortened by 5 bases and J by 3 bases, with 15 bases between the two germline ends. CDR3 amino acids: CSARGTVRTDTQYF. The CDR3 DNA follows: TGCAGTGCTCGCGGGACAGTACGTACAGATACGCAGTATTTT.

The CDR3 nucleotides read TGCGCCAGCAGCGACCCGGGACAAGCCAAAAACATTCAGTACTTC. As protein: CASSDPGQAKNIQYF. This chain links TRBV5-1 with TRBJ2-4, with D possibly being TRBD1 (6 bases). This CDR3 has 15 amino acids. V lost 4 bases and J lost 0, with 11 bases in between. In germline, CDR1 is SGHRS, CDR2 YFSETQ. The full variable domain, with the rest looked up from reference TRBV5-1 and TRBJ2-4, is KAGVTQTPRYLIKTRGQQVTLSCSPISGHRSVSWYQQTPGQGLQFLFEYFSETQRNKGNFPGRFSGRQFSNSRSEMNVSTLELGDSALYLCASSDPGQAKNIQYFGAGTRLSVL.

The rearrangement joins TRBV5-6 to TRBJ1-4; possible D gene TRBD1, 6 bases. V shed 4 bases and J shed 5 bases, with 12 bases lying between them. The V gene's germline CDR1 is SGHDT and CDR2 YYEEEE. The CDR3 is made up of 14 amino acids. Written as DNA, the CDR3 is TGTGCCAGCAGCCGAAGGACAGTGAATGAAAAACTGTTTTTT. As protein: CASSRRTVNEKLFF. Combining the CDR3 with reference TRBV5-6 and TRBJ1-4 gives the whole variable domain DAGVTQSPTHLIKTRGQQVTLRCSPKSGHDTVSWYQQALGQGPQFIFQYYEEEERQRGNFPDRFSGHQFPNYSSELNVNALLLGDSALYLCASSRRTVNEKLFFGSGTQLSVL.

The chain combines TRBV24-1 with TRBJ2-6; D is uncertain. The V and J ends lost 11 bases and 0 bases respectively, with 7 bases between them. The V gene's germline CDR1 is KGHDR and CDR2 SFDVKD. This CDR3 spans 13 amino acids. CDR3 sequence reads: CAIRSSGANVLTF. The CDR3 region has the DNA TGTGCCATACGGAGCTCTGGGGCCAACGTCCTGACTTTC.

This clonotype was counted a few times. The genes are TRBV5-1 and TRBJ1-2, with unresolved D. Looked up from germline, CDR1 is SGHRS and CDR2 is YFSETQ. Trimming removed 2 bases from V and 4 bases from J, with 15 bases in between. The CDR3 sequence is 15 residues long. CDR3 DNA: TGCGCCAGCAGCTTCACGAAACAGCCACTCTATGGCTACACCTTC. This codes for CASSFTKQPLYGYTF.

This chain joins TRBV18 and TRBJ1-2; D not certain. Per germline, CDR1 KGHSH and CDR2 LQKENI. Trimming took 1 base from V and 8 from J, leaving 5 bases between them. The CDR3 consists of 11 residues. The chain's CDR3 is CASSPREGYTF. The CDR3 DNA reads TGTGCCAGCTCACCACGGGAGGGCTACACCTTC.

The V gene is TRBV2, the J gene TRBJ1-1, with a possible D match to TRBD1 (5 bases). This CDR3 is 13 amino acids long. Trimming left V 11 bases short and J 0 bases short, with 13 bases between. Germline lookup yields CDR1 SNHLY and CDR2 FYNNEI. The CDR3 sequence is CAASGDMNTEAFF. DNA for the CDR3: TGTGCCGCGTCGGGGGATATGAACACTGAAGCTTTCTTT.

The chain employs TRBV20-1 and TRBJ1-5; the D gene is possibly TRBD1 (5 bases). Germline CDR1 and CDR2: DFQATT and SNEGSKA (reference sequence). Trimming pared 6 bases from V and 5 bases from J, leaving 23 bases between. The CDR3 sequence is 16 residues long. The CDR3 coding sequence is TGCAGTGCGACGGGGCTTGGAGGGTGGGTTCATCAGCCCCAGCATTTT. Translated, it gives CSATGLGGWVHQPQHF.

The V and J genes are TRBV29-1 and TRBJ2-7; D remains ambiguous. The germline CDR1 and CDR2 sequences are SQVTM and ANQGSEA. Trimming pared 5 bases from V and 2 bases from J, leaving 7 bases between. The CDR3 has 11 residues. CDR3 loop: CSVLRAYEQYF. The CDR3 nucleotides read TGCAGCGTTCTAAGGGCCTACGAGCAGTACTTC.

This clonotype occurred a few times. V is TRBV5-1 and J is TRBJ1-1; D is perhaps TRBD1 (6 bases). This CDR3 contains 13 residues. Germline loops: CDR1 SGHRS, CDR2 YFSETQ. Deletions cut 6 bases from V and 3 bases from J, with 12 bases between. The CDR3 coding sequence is TGCGCCAGCATGTACAGGGAGCACACTGAAGCTTTCTTT. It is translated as CASMYREHTEAFF.

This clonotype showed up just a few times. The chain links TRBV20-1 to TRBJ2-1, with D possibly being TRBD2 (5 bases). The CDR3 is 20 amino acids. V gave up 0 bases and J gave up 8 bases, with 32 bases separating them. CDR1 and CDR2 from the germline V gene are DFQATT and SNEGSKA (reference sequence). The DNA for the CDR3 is TGCAGTGCTAGAGATCCGGCTAGGAGTGGCTGGCGGGCCTTTTTGGATGAGCAGTTCTTC. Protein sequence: CSARDPARSGWRAFLDEQFF.

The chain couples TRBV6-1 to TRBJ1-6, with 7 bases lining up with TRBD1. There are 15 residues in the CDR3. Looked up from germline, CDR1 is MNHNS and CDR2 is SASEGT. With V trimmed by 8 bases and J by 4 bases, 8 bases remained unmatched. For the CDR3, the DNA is TGTGCCAGCTGCCAGGGGGGAACTTATAATTCACCCCTCCACTTT. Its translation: CASCQGGTYNSPLHF.

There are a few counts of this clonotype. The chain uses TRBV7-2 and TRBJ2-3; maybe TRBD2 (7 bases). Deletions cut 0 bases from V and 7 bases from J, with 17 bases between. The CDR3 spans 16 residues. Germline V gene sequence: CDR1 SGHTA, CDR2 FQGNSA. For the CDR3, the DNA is TGTGCCAGCAGCTTAGCGAGCCGGGGGGCGCTAAATACGCAGTATTTT. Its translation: CASSLASRGALNTQYF.

CDR3 residues: CASKGRQGDSPLHF. CDR3 sequence (DNA): TGTGCCAGCAAAGGTCGGCAGGGAGATTCACCCCTCCACTTT. The V and J genes are TRBV6-1 and TRBJ1-6; maybe TRBD1 (5 bases). CDR3 length equals 14 residues. V lost 7 bases to trimming and J lost 8 bases, with 15 bases between them. CDR1 is MNHNS, CDR2 SASEGT, per germline.

DNA of the CDR3: TGCGCCAGCAGCTTGGGGCAGGGGACCCTCTATGGCTACACCTTC. Its translation is CASSLGQGTLYGYTF. The chain joins TRBV5-1 to TRBJ1-2, with D perhaps TRBD1 (6 bases). There are 15 residues in the CDR3. Germline lookup yields CDR1 SGHRS and CDR2 YFSETQ. V gave up 0 bases and J gave up 4 bases, with 13 bases separating them.

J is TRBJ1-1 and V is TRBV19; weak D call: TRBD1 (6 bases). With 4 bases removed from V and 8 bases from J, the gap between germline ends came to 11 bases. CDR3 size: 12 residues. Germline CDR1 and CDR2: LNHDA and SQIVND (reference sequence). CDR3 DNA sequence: TGTGCCAGTAGTACAGGTAGGGGGGAAGCTTTCTTT. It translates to CASSTGRGEAFF.

The CDR3 region has the DNA TGCGCCAGCAGCTTGGGGGGACAGGATGGGACCTACGAGCAGTACTTC. It specifies CASSLGGQDGTYEQYF. The V gene is TRBV5-1, the J gene TRBJ2-7, with TRBD1 identical over 8 bases. Trimming cost V 0 bases and J 2 bases; bases outside gene matches: 7. The CDR3 length is 16 residues. The V gene's germline CDR1 is SGHRS and CDR2 YFSETQ.